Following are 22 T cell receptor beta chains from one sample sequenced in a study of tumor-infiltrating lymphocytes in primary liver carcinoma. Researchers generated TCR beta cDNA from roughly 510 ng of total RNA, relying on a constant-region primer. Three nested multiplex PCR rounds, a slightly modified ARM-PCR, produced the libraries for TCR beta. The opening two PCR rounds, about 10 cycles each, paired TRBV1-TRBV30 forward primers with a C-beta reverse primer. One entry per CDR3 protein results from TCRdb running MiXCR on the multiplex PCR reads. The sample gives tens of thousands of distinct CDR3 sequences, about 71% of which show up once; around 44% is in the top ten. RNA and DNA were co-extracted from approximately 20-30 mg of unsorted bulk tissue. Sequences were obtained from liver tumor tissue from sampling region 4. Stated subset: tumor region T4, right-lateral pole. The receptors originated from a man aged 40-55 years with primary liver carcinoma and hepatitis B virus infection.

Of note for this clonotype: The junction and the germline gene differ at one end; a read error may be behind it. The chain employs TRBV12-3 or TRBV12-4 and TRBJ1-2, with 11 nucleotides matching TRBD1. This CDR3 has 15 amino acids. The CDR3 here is CASSLGQGANSGCTF. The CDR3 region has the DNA TGTGCCAGCAGCCTCGGACAGGGGGCAAACAGTGGCTGCACCTTC.

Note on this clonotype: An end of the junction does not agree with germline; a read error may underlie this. CDR3 coding DNA: TGTACCAGCAGTCAATCGACGGGAGCGGGCGAAGAGACTCAGTACTTC. Amino acids: CTSSQSTGAGEETQYF. The genes are TRBV6-2 or TRBV6-3 and TRBJ2-5; possibly TRBD2 for D (6 bases). Germline values: CDR1 MNHEY, CDR2 SVGEGT. The CDR3 length is 16 residues.

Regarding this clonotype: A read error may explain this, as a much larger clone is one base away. In DNA form, the CDR3 reads TGTACCAGCAGTCCCGGGGGCTCTGGGGCCAACGTCCTGACTTTC. Translating gives CTSSPGGSGANVLTF. The rearrangement joins TRBV12-3 or TRBV12-4 to TRBJ2-6, with D maybe TRBD2 (6 bases). This CDR3 is built from 15 residues.

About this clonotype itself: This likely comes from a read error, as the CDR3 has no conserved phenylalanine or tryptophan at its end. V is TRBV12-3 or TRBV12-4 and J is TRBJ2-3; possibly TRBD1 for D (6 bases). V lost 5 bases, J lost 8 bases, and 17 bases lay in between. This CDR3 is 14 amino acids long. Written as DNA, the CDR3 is TGTGCCAGCAGTCCGAGGAACAGGGTCCCTACGCAGTATTAT. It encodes CASSPRNRVPTQYY.

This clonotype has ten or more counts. CDR3 sequence reads: CASSHDNSPLHF. Here the CDR3 DNA reads TGTGCCAGCAGCCACGATAATTCACCCCTCCACTTT. The rearrangement uses TRBV5-4 and TRBJ1-6; no clear D gene. Trimming cost V 4 bases and J 5 bases, with 4 bases left between them. CDR1 is SGHNT and CDR2 is YYREEE in the germline V gene (reference sequence). The CDR3 contains 12 residues.

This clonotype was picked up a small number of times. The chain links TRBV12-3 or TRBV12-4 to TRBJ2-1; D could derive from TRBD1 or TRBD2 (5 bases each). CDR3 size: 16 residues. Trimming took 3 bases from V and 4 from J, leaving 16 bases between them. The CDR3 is CASSFRNWDHYNEQFF. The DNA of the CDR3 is TGTGCCAGCAGTTTTAGAAACTGGGACCATTACAATGAGCAGTTCTTC.

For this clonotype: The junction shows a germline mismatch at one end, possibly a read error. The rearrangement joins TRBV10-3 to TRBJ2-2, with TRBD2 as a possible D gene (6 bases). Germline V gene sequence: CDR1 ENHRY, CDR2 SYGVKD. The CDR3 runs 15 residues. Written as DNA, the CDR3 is TGTGCCATCAGTGAGTTGGCCGGGGAAACCGGGGGGCTGTTTTTT. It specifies CAISELAGETGGLFF.

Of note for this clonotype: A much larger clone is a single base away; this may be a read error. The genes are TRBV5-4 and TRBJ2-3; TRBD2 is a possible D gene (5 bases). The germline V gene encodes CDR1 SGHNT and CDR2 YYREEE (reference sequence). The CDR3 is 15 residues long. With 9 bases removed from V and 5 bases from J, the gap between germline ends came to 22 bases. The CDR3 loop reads CANSSEVDGGDTQYF. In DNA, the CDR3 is TGTGCCAACAGTTCGGAAGTCGACGGAGGAGATACGCAGTATTTT.

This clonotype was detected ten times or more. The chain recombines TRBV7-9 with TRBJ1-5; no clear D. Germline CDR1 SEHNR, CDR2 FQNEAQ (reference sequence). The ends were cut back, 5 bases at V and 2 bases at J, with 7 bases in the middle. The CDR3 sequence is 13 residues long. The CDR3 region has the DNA TGTGCCAGCAGCCGGGAGGGCAATCAGCCCCAGCATTTT. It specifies CASSREGNQPQHF.

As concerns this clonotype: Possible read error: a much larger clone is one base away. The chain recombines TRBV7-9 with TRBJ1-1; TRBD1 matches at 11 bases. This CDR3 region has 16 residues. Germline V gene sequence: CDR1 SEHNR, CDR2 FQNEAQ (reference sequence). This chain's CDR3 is CAGSPRGTGGITEAFF. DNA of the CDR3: TGTGCCGGCAGCCCCCGGGGGACAGGGGGAATCACTGAAGCTTTCTTT.

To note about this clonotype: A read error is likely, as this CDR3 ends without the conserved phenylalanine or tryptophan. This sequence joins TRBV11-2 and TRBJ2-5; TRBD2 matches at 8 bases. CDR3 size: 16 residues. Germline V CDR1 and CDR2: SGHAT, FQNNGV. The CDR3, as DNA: TGTGCAAGCAGTCAAACTCCTGGCGGGGGGAAAAAGACCCAGTACTTA. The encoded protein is CASSQTPGGGKKTQYL.

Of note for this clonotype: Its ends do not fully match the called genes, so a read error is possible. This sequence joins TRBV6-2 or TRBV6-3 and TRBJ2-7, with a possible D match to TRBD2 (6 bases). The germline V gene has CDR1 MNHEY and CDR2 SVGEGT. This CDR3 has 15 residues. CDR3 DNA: TGTGCCAGCAGCACTCCGACTGGCGGAGGGTACGACCAGTACTTC. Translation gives CASSTPTGGGYDQYF.

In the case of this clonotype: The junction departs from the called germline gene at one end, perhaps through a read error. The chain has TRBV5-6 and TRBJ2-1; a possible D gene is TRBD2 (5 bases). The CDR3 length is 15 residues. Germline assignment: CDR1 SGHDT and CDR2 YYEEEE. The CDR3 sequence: CGSSLRADSYNEQFF. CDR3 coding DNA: TGTGGCAGCAGCTTGAGAGCGGACTCCTACAATGAGCAGTTCTTC.

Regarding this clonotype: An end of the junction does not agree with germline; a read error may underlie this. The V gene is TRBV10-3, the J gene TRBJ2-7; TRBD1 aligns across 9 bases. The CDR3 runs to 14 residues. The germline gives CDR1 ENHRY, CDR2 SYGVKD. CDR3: CAISPGQGDYGQYF. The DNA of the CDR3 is TGTGCCATCAGCCCGGGACAGGGAGACTACGGGCAGTACTTC.

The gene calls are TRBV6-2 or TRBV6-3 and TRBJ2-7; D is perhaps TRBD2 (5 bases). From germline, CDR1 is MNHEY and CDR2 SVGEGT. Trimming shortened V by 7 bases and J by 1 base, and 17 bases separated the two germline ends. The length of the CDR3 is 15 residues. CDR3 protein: CASIKASGMSYEQYF. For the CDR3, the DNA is TGTGCCAGCATTAAGGCCAGCGGTATGTCCTACGAGCAGTACTTC.

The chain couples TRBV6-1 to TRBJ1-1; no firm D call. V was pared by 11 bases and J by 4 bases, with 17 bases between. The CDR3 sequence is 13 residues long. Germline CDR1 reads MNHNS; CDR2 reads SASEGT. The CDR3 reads CAGSWERGTEAFF. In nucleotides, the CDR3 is TGTGCCGGCTCATGGGAGCGTGGCACTGAAGCTTTCTTT.

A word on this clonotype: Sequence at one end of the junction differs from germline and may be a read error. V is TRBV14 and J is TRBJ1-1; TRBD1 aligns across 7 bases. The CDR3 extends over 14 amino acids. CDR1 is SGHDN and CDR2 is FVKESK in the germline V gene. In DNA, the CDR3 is TGTACCAGCACCCTTCGCCGAGGGGGCACTGAGGCTTTCTTT. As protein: CTSTLRRGGTEAFF. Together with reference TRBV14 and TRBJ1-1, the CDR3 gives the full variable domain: EAGVTQFPSHSVIEKGQTVTLRCDPISGHDNLYWYRRVMGKEIKFLLHFVKESKQDESGMPNNRFLAERTGGTYSTLKVQPAELEDSGVYFCTSTLRRGGTEAFFGQGTRLTVV.

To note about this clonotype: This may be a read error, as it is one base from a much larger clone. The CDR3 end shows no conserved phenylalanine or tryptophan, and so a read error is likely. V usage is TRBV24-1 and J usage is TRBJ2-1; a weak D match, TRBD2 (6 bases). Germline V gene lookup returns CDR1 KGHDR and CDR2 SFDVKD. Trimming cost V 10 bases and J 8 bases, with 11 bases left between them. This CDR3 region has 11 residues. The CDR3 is CATGRDDEQFL. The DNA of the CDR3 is TGTGCCACGGGGCGGGATGATGAGCAGTTCTTA.

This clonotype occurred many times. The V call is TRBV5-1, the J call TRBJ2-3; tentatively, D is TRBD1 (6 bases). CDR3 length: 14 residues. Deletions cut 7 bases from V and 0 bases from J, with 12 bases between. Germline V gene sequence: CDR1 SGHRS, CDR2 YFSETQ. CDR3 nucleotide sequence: TGCGCCAGCGTGAGAGGGGGAAGCACAGATACGCAGTATTTT. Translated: CASVRGGSTDTQYF. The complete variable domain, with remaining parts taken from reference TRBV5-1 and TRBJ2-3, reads KAGVTQTPRYLIKTRGQQVTLSCSPISGHRSVSWYQQTPGQGLQFLFEYFSETQRNKGNFPGRFSGRQFSNSRSEMNVSTLELGDSALYLCASVRGGSTDTQYFGPGTRLTVL.

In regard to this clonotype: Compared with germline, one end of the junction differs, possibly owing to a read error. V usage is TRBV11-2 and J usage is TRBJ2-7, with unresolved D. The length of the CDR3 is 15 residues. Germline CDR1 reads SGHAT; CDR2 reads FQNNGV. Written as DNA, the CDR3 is TGTGCCAGCAACTTAGAGCCCGTGATCTCTGGCGAGCAGTACTTC. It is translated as CASNLEPVISGEQYF.

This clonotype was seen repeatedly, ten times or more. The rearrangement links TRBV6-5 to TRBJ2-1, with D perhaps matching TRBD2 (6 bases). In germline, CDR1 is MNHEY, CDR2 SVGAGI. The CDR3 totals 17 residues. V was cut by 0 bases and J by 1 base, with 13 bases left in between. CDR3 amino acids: CASSYSAGWVSYNEQFF. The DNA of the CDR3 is TGTGCCAGCAGTTACTCCGCGGGGTGGGTGTCCTACAATGAGCAGTTCTTC.

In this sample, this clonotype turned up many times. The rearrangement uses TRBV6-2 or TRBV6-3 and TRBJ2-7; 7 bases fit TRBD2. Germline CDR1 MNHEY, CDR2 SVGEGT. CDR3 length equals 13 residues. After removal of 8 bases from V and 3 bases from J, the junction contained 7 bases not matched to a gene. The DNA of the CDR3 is TGTGCCAGCTCGTGGCGGGAGCACTACGAGCAGTACTTC. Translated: CASSWREHYEQYF.